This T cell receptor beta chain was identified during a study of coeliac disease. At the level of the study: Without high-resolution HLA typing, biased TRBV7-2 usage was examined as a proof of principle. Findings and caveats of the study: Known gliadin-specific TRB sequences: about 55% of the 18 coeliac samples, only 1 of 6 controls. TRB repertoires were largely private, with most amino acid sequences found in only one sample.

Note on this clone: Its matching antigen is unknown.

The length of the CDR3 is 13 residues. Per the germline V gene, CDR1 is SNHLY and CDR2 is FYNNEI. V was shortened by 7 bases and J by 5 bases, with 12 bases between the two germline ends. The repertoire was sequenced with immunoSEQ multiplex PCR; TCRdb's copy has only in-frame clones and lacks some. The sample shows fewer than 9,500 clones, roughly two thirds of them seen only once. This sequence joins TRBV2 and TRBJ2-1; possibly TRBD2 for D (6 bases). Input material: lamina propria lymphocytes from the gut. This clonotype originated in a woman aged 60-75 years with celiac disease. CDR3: CASMGGLNNEQFF. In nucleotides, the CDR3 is TGTGCCAGCATGGGGGGATTGAACAATGAGCAGTTCTTC.